A single sample is the source of the 30 T cell receptor beta chains below, sequenced in a study of blood T cell repertoires in COVID-19. Assay: immunoSEQ multiplex PCR; the TCRdb copy retains only in-frame clones and omits some. The table lists 60,000 to 75,000 clones, more than 80% of them singletons, with around 40% in the top ten. The specimen was peripheral blood. Receptors originate from a woman older than 75 with active or convalescent COVID-19.

This sequence joins TRBV6-5 and TRBJ2-7, with D possibly matching TRBD1 (6 bases). The CDR3 has 14 amino acids. Deletions cut 3 bases from V and 1 base from J, with 10 bases between. Germline assignment: CDR1 MNHEY and CDR2 SVGAGI. CDR3 loop: CASSYAGASYEQYF. Written as DNA, the CDR3 is TGTGCCAGCAGTTATGCAGGGGCTTCCTACGAGCAGTACTTC.

V is TRBV19 and J is TRBJ1-4; TRBD1 aligns across 7 bases. V shed 4 bases and J 8 bases; nucleotides not matched to a gene: 7. CDR1 is LNHDA, CDR2 SQIVND, per germline (reference sequence). The CDR3 contains 14 residues. The CDR3 spells CASSKGARDEKLFF. Here the CDR3 DNA reads TGTGCCAGTAGTAAGGGGGCGCGTGACGAAAAACTGTTTTTT.

This clone has just a few counts. The genes are TRBV7-2 and TRBJ1-5; D is uncertain. The CDR3 consists of 12 residues. Germline lookup yields CDR1 SGHTA and CDR2 FQGNSA. Trimming took 5 bases from V and 8 from J, leaving 10 bases between them. The CDR3 nucleotides read TGTGCCAGCAGCCGTTACGGGGAGCCCCAGCATTTT. As protein: CASSRYGEPQHF.

This chain connects TRBV7-8 to TRBJ1-1; D is perhaps TRBD1 (5 bases). The CDR3 is 15 amino acids. The V end lost 3 bases, the J end lost 1 base, and 12 bases lay between the germline ends. Germline-derived CDR1 and CDR2 are SGHVS and FQNEAQ. CDR3 loop: CASSLPQGPNTEAFF. The CDR3 coding sequence is TGTGCCAGCAGCTTGCCCCAGGGCCCGAACACTGAAGCTTTCTTT.

This clone was recorded only once. The V call is TRBV19, the J call TRBJ2-5, with D perhaps TRBD2 (6 bases). Germline lookup yields CDR1 LNHDA and CDR2 SQIVND (reference sequence). The CDR3 runs to 13 residues. Trimming pared 8 bases from V and 2 bases from J, leaving 12 bases between. Here the CDR3 DNA reads TGTGCCAGTGGCGGGGTGAGACAAGAGACCCAGTACTTC. Its translation is CASGGVRQETQYF. The variable domain in full, with the rest retrieved from reference TRBV19 and TRBJ2-5, is DGGITQSPKYLFRKEGQNVTLSCEQNLNHDAMYWYRQDPGQGLRLIYYSQIVNDFQKGDIAEGYSVSREKKESFPLTVTSAQKNPTAFYLCASGGVRQETQYFGPGTRLLVL.

This clone occurred once. This chain uses TRBV6-4 with TRBJ1-1, with 7 bases that match TRBD1. The V segment lost 4 bases and the J segment 1 base; nucleotides outside the gene matches: 6. Germline loops: CDR1 MRHNA, CDR2 SNTAGT. The CDR3 has 15 amino acids. The CDR3 sequence: CASSVTGQPNTEAFF. For the CDR3, the DNA is TGTGCCAGCAGTGTCACGGGACAGCCGAACACTGAAGCTTTCTTT.

V usage is TRBV9 and J usage is TRBJ2-3; 12 bases line up with TRBD2. Germline values: CDR1 SGDLS, CDR2 YYNGEE. With 4 bases clipped from V and 0 bases from J, the junction kept 9 bases outside the gene matches. The CDR3 contains 18 residues. The CDR3 spells CASSLDWTSGTSTDTQYF. The CDR3 bases are TGTGCCAGCAGCCTCGACTGGACTAGCGGGACTAGCACAGATACGCAGTATTTT.

V and J are TRBV3-1 (or the pseudogene TRBV3-2) and TRBJ1-5, with D possibly being TRBD1 (5 bases). V lost 0 bases, J lost 4 bases, and 10 bases lay in between. Germline CDR1 LGHDT, CDR2 YNNKEL (reference sequence). The length of the CDR3 is 15 residues. The CDR3 coding sequence is TGTGCCAGCAGCCAAGATTCGGGGGGGAATCAGCCCCAGCATTTT. This sequence encodes CASSQDSGGNQPQHF.

CDR3 nucleotide sequence: TGTGCCAGCAGACTCGGGACAGGGTACGAGCAGTACTTC. Its translation: CASRLGTGYEQYF. This sequence joins TRBV27 and TRBJ2-7; 9 bases agree with TRBD1. V trimming: 6 bases; J trimming: 4 bases; junction bases outside the gene matches: 4. CDR3 length: 13 amino acids. The germline CDR1 and CDR2 sequences are MNHEY and SMNVEV (reference sequence).

The CDR3 region is CASTNLRGPNTGELFF. The CDR3, as DNA: TGTGCCAGTACTAACCTTAGGGGGCCGAACACCGGGGAGCTGTTTTTT. The V call is TRBV19, the J call TRBJ2-2; TRBD1 matches 7 bases. The V and J ends lost 7 bases and 0 bases, in that order; junction bases with no gene match: 8. The CDR3 length is 16 residues. Germline lookup yields CDR1 LNHDA and CDR2 SQIVND (reference sequence).

The rearrangement joins TRBV2 to TRBJ2-5; 7 nucleotides line up with TRBD1. Germline assignment: CDR1 SNHLY and CDR2 FYNNEI. Trimming removed 6 bases from V and 2 bases from J; junction bases left unmatched: 15. CDR3 size: 17 residues. The CDR3 here is CASRDQFVTGLQETQYF. The CDR3 nucleotides read TGTGCCAGCAGAGACCAATTCGTGACAGGGCTTCAAGAGACCCAGTACTTC. Full variable domain (rest looked up from reference TRBV2 and TRBJ2-5): EPEVTQTPSHQVTQMGQEVILRCVPISNHLYFYWYRQILGQKVEFLVSFYNNEISEKSEIFDDQFSVERPDGSNFTLKIRSTKLEDSAMYFCASRDQFVTGLQETQYFGPGTRLLVL.

The V call is TRBV18, the J call TRBJ2-5, with a tentative D call TRBD1 (7 bases). The CDR3 loop spans 16 amino acids. Looked up from germline, CDR1 is KGHSH and CDR2 is LQKENI. Trimming shortened V by 3 bases and J by 4 bases, and 18 bases separated the two germline ends. The CDR3 DNA reads as TGTGCCAGCTCACCGCCCGGACAGGCGGGACGAGAGACCCAGTACTTC. It encodes CASSPPGQAGRETQYF.

In the case of this clone: Other DNA sequences in this sample translate to the same CDR3. This chain joins TRBV6-5 and TRBJ1-3; D is unclear. This CDR3 spans 14 amino acids. Trimming cost V 6 bases and J 0 bases, with 9 bases left between them. Per the germline V gene, CDR1 is MNHEY and CDR2 is SVGAGI. The DNA for the CDR3 is TGTGCCAGCAGCCCCACAGACTCTGGAAACACCATATATTTT. This encodes CASSPTDSGNTIYF.

This clone was seen a handful of times. The chain links TRBV19 to TRBJ1-3; 9 bases are a match to TRBD1. The CDR3 is 15 residues long. The V segment lost 5 bases and the J segment 2 bases; nucleotides outside the gene matches: 4. The germline V gene has CDR1 LNHDA and CDR2 SQIVND (reference sequence). The CDR3 spells CASSSRQGAGNTIYF. The CDR3 region has the DNA TGTGCCAGTAGTTCACGACAGGGGGCTGGAAACACCATATATTTT.

V gene TRBV28 combines with J gene TRBJ1-6; the D is unclear. CDR1 is MDHEN and CDR2 is SYDVKM in the germline V gene. CDR3 length: 15 residues. Trimming shortened V by 3 bases and J by 1 base, and 7 bases separated the two germline ends. The CDR3 is CASSFGGSYNSPLHF. The CDR3 nucleotides are TGTGCCAGCAGTTTCGGTGGTTCCTATAATTCACCCCTCCACTTT.

The gene calls are TRBV11-1 and TRBJ2-7, with a possible D match to TRBD1 (6 bases). This CDR3 has 12 residues. The germline CDR1 and CDR2 sequences are SGHAT and FQDESV (reference sequence). V was clipped by 4 bases and J by 3 bases, with 7 bases between them. CDR3 sequence: CASSYRVYEQYF. The CDR3 DNA reads as TGTGCCAGCAGCTACAGGGTCTACGAGCAGTACTTC.

This chain joins TRBV19 and TRBJ1-4; the match to TRBD1 covers 7 bases. The trim removed 0 bases at V and 5 bases at J, leaving 3 bases unmatched. The CDR3 runs 15 residues. CDR1 is LNHDA and CDR2 is SQIVND in the germline V gene (reference sequence). The CDR3 reads CASSIETGLNEKLFF. CDR3 coding DNA: TGTGCCAGTAGTATAGAGACAGGGTTGAATGAAAAACTGTTTTTT.

The chain combines TRBV19 with TRBJ2-1; D not resolved. Germline lookup yields CDR1 LNHDA and CDR2 SQIVND (reference sequence). The CDR3 runs 13 residues. V was trimmed by 3 bases and J by 10 bases, leaving 13 bases between them. CDR3 sequence (DNA): TGTGCCAGTAGTATTAGAGCCCCCAGGGAGCAGTTCTTC. Protein product: CASSIRAPREQFF.

The chain is built from TRBV7-9 and TRBJ1-2, with D tentatively TRBD1 (5 bases). The CDR3 length is 13 residues. V gave up 8 bases and J gave up 4 bases, with 14 bases separating them. The germline V gene has CDR1 SEHNR and CDR2 FQNEAQ (reference sequence). CDR3 nucleotides: TGTGCCAGCGCAACTGGGGGGGGCTATGGCTACACCTTC. Amino acid sequence: CASATGGGYGYTF.

The CDR3 bases are TGCGCCAGCAGCCAAGGGGTGGGGGGGGAGACCCAGTACTTC. Amino acids: CASSQGVGGETQYF. The chain uses TRBV4-3 and TRBJ2-5; 7 nucleotides align to TRBD2. Trimming took 1 base from V and 5 from J; bases not matched to a gene: 4. This CDR3 contains 14 residues. The germline V gene has CDR1 LGHNA and CDR2 YSLEER.

V and J are TRBV19 and TRBJ1-6; possible D gene TRBD1, 6 bases. Trimming took 9 bases from V and 10 from J, leaving 19 bases between them. CDR1 is LNHDA, CDR2 SQIVND, per germline (reference sequence). This CDR3 contains 14 residues. The CDR3 DNA reads TGTGCCAGCAGAGGGGGGACCGGGGGGTCACCCCTCCACTTT. It is translated as CASRGGTGGSPLHF.

CDR3 residues: CASSLMFREGSNGYTF. CDR3 coding DNA: TGTGCCAGCAGTTTAATGTTCAGGGAGGGAAGTAATGGCTACACCTTC. V and J are TRBV28 and TRBJ1-2; tentative D call: TRBD1 (5 bases). The CDR3 loop spans 16 amino acids. Between the trimmed V and J ends, which lost 2 bases and 6 bases, there was a span of 19 bases. The germline gives CDR1 MDHEN, CDR2 SYDVKM.

Worth noting for this clone: Other nucleotide sequences in the sample specify the same CDR3. The CDR3 nucleotides are TGTGCCAGCAGTTTGGCCCGGGACACTGAAGCTTTCTTT. It yields the protein CASSLARDTEAFF. The chain joins TRBV12-3 or TRBV12-4 to TRBJ1-1; no firm D call. There are 13 residues in the CDR3. Trimming took 3 bases from V and 3 from J, leaving 8 bases between them.

V and J are TRBV3-1 (or the pseudogene TRBV3-2) and TRBJ2-7, with TRBD2 matching 9 bases. With V trimmed by 2 bases and J by 7 bases, 0 bases remained unmatched. CDR1 and CDR2 (germline): LGHDT, YNNKEL (reference sequence). This CDR3 region has 12 residues. The CDR3 spells CASSQLAGEQYF. CDR3 bases: TGTGCCAGCAGCCAACTAGCGGGGGAGCAGTACTTC.

V gene TRBV18 combines with J gene TRBJ2-3; 10 bases line up with TRBD1. The V segment lost 4 bases and the J segment 8 bases; nucleotides outside the gene matches: 12. Germline CDR1 is KGHSH and CDR2 is LQKENI. This CDR3 contains 16 residues. CDR3 DNA: TGTGCCAGCTCACTGCCCGGGACAGGGGACCATGGTACGCAGTATTTT. Protein sequence: CASSLPGTGDHGTQYF.

The chain couples TRBV5-1 to TRBJ2-5, with 7 bases identical to TRBD2. The CDR3 has 14 amino acids. Germline V lookup: CDR1 SGHRS, CDR2 YFSETQ. Unmatched junction bases numbered 9, after V lost 5 bases and J lost 5 bases. CDR3 amino acids: CASRSGGGEETQYF. The CDR3 DNA sequence: TGCGCCAGCAGGAGTGGGGGGGGTGAGGAGACCCAGTACTTC.

The chain carries TRBV7-2 and TRBJ1-2; 9 nucleotides agree with TRBD1. Germline CDR1 SGHTA, CDR2 FQGNSA. Trimming at V came to 3 bases and at J to 8 bases, leaving 13 bases not matched to a gene. The CDR3 loop spans 16 amino acids. CDR3 DNA: TGTGCCAGCAGCTTTACGACAGGGGGGCAGGAACGAGGCTACACCTTC. Its translation: CASSFTTGGQERGYTF.

This chain links TRBV12-3 or TRBV12-4 with TRBJ1-5, with D possibly TRBD1 on 6 matching bases. Between the trimmed V and J ends, which lost 5 bases and 3 bases, there was a span of 8 bases. The CDR3 sequence is 13 residues long. DNA of the CDR3: TGTGCCAGCAGTGGACAGCTCAATCAGCCCCAGCATTTT. It is translated as CASSGQLNQPQHF.

This clone was picked up one time. This chain uses TRBV15 with TRBJ1-5, with D possibly TRBD1 on 5 matching bases. The CDR3 sequence is 15 residues long. Looked up from germline, CDR1 is LNHNV and CDR2 is YYDKDF (reference sequence). V was pared by 0 bases and J by 4 bases, with 10 bases between. CDR3 bases: TGTGCCACCAGCAGAGACCCGACAGTAAATCAGCCCCAGCATTTT. It is translated as CATSRDPTVNQPQHF.

The CDR3 nucleotides read TGCGCCAGCAAAAAATCAGGGGTATCGGCTGAAAAACTGTTTTTT. Its protein product is CASKKSGVSAEKLFF. The J gene is TRBJ1-4, the V gene TRBV10-2; maybe TRBD1 (6 bases). V was shortened by 7 bases and J by 7 bases, with 19 bases between the two germline ends. Per germline, CDR1 WSHSY and CDR2 SAAADI. CDR3 length: 15 amino acids.